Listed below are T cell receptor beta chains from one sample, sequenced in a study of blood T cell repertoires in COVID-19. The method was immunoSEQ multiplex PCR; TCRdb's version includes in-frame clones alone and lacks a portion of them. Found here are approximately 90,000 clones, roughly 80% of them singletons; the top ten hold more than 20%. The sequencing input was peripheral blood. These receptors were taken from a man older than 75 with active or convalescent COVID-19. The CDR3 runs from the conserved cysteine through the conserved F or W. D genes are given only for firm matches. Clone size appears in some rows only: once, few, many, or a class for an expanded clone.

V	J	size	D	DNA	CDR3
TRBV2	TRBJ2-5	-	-	TGTGCCAGCAGTGGGTTGATTGGTGAGGAGACCCAGTACTTC	CASSGLIGEETQYF
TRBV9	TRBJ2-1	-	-	TGTGCCAGCAGCGGGAGTCCGACGTTGTACAATGAGCAGTTCTTC	CASSGSPTLYNEQFF
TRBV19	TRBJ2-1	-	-	TGTGCCACCGAGGGACTTCTCAACAATGAGCAGTTCTTC	CATEGLLNNEQFF
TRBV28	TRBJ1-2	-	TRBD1	TGTGCCAGCAGTGCGGGACAGCGCTATGGCTACACCTTC	CASSAGQRYGYTF
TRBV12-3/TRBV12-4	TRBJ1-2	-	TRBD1	TGTGCCAGCAGTAGTCGACAGGGTGGCTACACCTTC	CASSSRQGGYTF
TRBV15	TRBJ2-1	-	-	TGTGCCACCAGCGGACCCTTGGGGGCAATCAATGAGCAGTTCTTC	CATSGPLGAINEQFF
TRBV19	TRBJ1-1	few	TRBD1	TGTGCCAGTAGACTAAGCGACAGGGCGAGGAACACTGAAGCTTTCTTT	CASRLSDRARNTEAFF
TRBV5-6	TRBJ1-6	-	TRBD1	TGTGCCAGCAGCTTGGCGACAGGGGCTATATCACCCCTCCACTTT	CASSLATGAISPLHF
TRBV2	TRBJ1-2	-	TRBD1	TGTGCCAGCAGTTCTGTCAGGACAGGGGGCAATGGCTACACCTTC	CASSSVRTGGNGYTF
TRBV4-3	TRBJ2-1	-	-	TGCGCCAGCAGCCATGCCCAGGGAACTAGCAGGGATGAGCAGTTCTTC	CASSHAQGTSRDEQFF
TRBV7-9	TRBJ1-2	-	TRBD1	TGTGCCAGCACCATCATGACAGGGGGCAGGGGCTACACCTTC	CASTIMTGGRGYTF
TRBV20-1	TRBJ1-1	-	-	TGCAGTGCTAGAGAAGAGATCTCAGCTTTCTTT	CSAREEISAFF
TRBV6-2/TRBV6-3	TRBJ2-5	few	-	TGTGCCAGCAGTTATCAGGGGAGACAGACCCAGTACTTC	CASSYQGRQTQYF
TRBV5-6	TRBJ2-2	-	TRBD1	TGTGCCAGCATGCAGGACAGGGTCATCACCGGGGAGCTGTTTTTT	CASMQDRVITGELFF
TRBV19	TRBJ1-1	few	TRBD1	TGTGCCAGTAGGCGTCCCGGGACAGGGATCGCTGAAGCTTTCTTT	CASRRPGTGIAEAFF
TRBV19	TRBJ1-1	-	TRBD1	TGTGCCAGTAGCCCCGGTGTGGCCAGGGGGCTCAACACTGAAGCTTTCTTT	CASSPGVARGLNTEAFF
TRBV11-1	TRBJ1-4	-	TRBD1	TGTGCCAGCAGCCGGGACAGGGACACTAATGAAAAACTGTTTTTT	CASSRDRDTNEKLFF
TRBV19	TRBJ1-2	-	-	TGTGCCAGTAGTCCTTCAGGGGACCTCTATGGCTACACCTTC	CASSPSGDLYGYTF
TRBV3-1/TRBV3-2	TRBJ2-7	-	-	TGTGCCAGCAGCCTAACGGCGGCGGCGGTCTACGAGCAGTACTTC	CASSLTAAAVYEQYF
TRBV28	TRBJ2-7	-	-	TGTGCCAGCCTCGACAGGAGGAGAAAAGGGCAGTACTTC	CASLDRRRKGQYF
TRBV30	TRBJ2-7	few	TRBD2	TGTGCCTGGAGTCCCGGGACTAGTCCTGCCGAGCAGTACTTC	CAWSPGTSPAEQYF
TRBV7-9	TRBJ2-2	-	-	TGTGCCAGCAGCCCCCGCAGGGACACCGGGGAGCTGTTTTTT	CASSPRRDTGELFF
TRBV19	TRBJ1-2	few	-	TGTGCCAGTAGTAGGTCGGTCCCCCCCGACTATGGCTACACCTTC	CASSRSVPPDYGYTF
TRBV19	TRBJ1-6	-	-	TGTGCCAGTAGTATAGATCCTGGGAGCGGTTCACCCCTCCACTTT	CASSIDPGSGSPLHF
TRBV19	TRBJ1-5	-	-	TGTGCCAGTAGTATGGTACACTATAGCAATCAGCCCCAGCATTTT	CASSMVHYSNQPQHF
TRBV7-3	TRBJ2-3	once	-	TGTGCCAGCAGCTTAATAGGGGATGCCACAGATACGCAGTATTTT	CASSLIGDATDTQYF
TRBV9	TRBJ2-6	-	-	TGTGCCAGCAGCCCCCGGCGGGGTTCTGGGGCCAACGTCCTGACTTTC	CASSPRRGSGANVLTF
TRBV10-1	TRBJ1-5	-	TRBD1	TGCGCCACCGGACAGGGGGATCAGCCCCAGCATTTT	CATGQGDQPQHF
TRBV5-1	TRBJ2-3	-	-	TGCGCCAGCAGCTTGCAGGGGTTCAGCACAGATACGCAGTATTTT	CASSLQGFSTDTQYF
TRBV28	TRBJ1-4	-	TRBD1	TGTGCCAGCAGTTTAGGGAACAGGGGCGGTGAAAAACTGTTTTTT	CASSLGNRGGEKLFF
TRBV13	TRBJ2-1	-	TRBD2	TGTGCCAGCAGCCTAAACCCTGGGACTAGCGGGGGAAATGAGCAGTTCTTC	CASSLNPGTSGGNEQFF
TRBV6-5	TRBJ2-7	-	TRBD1	TGTGCCAGCAGTTACTCGGGGGCCGGGACAGGCTACGAGCAGTACTTC	CASSYSGAGTGYEQYF
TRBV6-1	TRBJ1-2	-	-	TGTGCCAGCAGTGAAAATACGTGGTTGGCAGGGTATGGCTACACCTTC	CASSENTWLAGYGYTF
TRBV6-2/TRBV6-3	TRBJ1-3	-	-	TGTGCCAGCAGTTACGGATTCGGACAGTCTGGAAACACCATATATTTT	CASSYGFGQSGNTIYF
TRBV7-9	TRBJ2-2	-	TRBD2	TGTGCCAGCAGTTACCTAGCGGGGACGAACACCGGGGAGCTGTTTTTT	CASSYLAGTNTGELFF
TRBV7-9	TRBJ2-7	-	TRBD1	TGTGCCAGCAGCAGTGAAGACAGGGCCTACGAGCAGTACTTC	CASSSEDRAYEQYF
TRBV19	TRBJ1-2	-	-	TGTGCCAGTATGAGCCGGCCTGGCGAGGAGGGCTACACCTTC	CASMSRPGEEGYTF
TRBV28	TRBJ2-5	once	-	TGTGCCAGCAGGGATTTCGTGGGCTCCACACAAGAGACCCAGTACTTC	CASRDFVGSTQETQYF
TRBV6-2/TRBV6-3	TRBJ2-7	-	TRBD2	TGTGCCAGCAGTTACGAGACTAGCCCTCATCCTTACGAGCAGTACTTC	CASSYETSPHPYEQYF
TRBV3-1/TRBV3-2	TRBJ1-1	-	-	TGTGCCAGCAGCCAAGACCCCGCGGGAGGTCCGAAAGCTTTCTTT	CASSQDPAGGPKAFF
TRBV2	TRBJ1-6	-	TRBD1	TGTGCCAGCAGCGGACAGGGTACCCCACCCCTCCACTTT	CASSGQGTPPLHF
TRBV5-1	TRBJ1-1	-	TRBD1	TGCGCCAGCAGCTACGCCAGGGGGAAGAACACTGAAGCTTTCTTT	CASSYARGKNTEAFF
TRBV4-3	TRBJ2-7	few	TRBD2	TGCGCCAGCAGCCAAGGTATCGGGGGGTCCCTCAACTTC	CASSQGIGGSLNF
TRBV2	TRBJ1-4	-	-	TGTGCCAGCAGTTCTCTGGGAGGGTTGGGAACTAATGAAAAACTGTTTTTT	CASSSLGGLGTNEKLFF
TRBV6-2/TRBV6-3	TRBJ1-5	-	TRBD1	TGTGCCAGCAGTTACCTAACGGGTACAGGGGGCAGCAATCAGCCCCAGCATTTT	CASSYLTGTGGSNQPQHF
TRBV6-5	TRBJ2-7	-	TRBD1	TGTGCCAGCAGTTATCGAGACAGGGGGATCTACGAGCAGTACTTC	CASSYRDRGIYEQYF
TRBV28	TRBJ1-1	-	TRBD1	TGTGCCAGCACACCGGGGGGACAGGCCTTGAACACTGAAGCTTTCTTT	CASTPGGQALNTEAFF
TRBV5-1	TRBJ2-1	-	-	TGCGCCAGCAGCCCAACCGGGACTGAAAACAATGAGCAGTTCTTC	CASSPTGTENNEQFF
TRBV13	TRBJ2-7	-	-	TGTGCCAGCAGCCCCCCGAGCTCCTACGAGCAGTACTTC	CASSPPSSYEQYF
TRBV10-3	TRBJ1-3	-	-	TGTGCCATCGGGACTTCTGGAAACACCATATATTTT	CAIGTSGNTIYF
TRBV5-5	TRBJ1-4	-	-	TGTGCCAGCAGCTCCAAGACAGAGATTAATGAAAAACTGTTTTTT	CASSSKTEINEKLFF
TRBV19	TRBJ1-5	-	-	TGTGCCAGTAGCTCCGACAGCATGGCCCAGCATTTT	CASSSDSMAQHF
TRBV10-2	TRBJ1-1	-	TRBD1	TGCGCCAGCAGTCCAGACAGGGCCACTGAAGCTTTCTTT	CASSPDRATEAFF
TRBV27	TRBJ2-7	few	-	TGTGCCAGCAGTTTCGGTTTCGGGAGCTACGAGCAGTACTTC	CASSFGFGSYEQYF
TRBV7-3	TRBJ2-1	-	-	TGTGCCAGCAGCTTATCCGAGAATGAGCAGTTCTTC	CASSLSENEQFF
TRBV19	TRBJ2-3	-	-	TGTGCCACCCGCCAATCCCTAGGAGGGCCCACAGATACGCAGTATTTT	CATRQSLGGPTDTQYF
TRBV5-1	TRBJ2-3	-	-	TGCGCCAGCAGCTTCGGGGCAGATACGCAGTATTTT	CASSFGADTQYF
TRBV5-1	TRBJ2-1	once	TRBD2	TGCGCCAGCAGCTTGGGGGACTACTACAATGAGCAGTTCTTC	CASSLGDYYNEQFF
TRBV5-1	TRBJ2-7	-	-	TGCGCCAGCAATAGCGGACCCAGCTCCTACGAGCAGTACTTC	CASNSGPSSYEQYF